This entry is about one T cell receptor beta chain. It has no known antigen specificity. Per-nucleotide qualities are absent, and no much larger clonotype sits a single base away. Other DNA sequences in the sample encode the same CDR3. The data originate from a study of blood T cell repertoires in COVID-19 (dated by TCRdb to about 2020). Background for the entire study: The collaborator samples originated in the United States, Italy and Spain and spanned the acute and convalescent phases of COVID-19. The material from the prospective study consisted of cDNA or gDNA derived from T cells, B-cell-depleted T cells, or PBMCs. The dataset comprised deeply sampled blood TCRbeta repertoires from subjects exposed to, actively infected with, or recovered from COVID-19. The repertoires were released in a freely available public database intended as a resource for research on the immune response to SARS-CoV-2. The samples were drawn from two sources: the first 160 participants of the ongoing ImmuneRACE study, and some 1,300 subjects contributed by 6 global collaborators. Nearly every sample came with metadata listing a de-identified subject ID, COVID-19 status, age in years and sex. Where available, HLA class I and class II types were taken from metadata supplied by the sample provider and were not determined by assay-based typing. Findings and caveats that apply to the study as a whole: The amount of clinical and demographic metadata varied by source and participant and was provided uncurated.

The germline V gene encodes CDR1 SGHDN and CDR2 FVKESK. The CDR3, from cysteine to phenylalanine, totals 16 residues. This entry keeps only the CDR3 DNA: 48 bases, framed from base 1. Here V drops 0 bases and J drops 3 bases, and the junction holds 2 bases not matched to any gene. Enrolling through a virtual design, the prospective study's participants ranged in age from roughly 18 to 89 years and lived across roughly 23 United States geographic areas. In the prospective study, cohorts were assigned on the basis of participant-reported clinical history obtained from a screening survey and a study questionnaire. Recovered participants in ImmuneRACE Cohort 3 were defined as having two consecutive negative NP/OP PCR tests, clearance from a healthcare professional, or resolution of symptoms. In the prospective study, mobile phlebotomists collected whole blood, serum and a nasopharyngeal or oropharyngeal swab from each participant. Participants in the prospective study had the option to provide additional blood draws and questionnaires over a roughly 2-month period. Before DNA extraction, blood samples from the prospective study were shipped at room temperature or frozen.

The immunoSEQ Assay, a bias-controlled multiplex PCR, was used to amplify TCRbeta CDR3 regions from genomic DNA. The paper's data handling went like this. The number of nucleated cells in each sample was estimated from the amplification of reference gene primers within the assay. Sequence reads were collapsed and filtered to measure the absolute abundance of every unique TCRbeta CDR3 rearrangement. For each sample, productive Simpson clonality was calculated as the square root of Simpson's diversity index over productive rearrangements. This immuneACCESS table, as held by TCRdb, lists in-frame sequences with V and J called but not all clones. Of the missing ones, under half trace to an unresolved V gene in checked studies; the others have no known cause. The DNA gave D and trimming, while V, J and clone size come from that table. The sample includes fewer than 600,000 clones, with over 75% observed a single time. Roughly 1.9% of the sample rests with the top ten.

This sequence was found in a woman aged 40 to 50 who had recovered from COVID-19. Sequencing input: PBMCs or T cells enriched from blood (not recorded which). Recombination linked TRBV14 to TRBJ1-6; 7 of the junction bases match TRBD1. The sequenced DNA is TGTGCCAGCAGCCAAGATGCAGGGGGCTATAATTCACCCCTCCACTTT. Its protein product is CASSQDAGGYNSPLHF.